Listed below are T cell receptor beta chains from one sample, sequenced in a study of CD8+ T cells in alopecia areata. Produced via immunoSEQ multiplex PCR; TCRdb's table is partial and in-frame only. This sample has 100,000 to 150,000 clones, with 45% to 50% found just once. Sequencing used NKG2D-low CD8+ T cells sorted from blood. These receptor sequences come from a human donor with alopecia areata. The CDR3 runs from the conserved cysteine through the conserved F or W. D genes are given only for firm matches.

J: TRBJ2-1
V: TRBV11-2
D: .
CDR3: CASSLEAEIAYNEQFF

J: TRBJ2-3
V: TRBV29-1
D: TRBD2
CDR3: CSVPLAGRLDTQYF

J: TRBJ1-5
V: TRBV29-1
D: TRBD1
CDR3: CSVVQGGTQPQHF

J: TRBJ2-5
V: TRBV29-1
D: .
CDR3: CSVEAQYQETQYF

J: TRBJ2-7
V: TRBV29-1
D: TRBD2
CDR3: CSVIPGGYEQYF

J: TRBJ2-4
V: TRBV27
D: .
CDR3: CASSLGIGGTNIQYF

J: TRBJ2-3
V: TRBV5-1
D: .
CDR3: CASSGSTDTQYF

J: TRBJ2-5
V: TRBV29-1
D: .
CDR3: CSVGSARPLPRGNQETQYF

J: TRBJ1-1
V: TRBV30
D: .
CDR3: CAWSGPTEAFF

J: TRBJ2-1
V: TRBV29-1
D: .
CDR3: CSVEGTDNEQFF

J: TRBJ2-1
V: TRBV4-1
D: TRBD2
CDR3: CASSPIGSGRLYNEQFF

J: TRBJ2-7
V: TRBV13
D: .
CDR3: CASSPRGPFSEQYF

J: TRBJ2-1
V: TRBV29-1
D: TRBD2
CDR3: CSVEGRGGYNEQFF

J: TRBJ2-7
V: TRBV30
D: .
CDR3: CAWTAVASSEQYF

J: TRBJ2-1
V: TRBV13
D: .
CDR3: CASSPPRGREKYEQFF

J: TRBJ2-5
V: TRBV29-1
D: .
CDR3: CSGGLQETQYF

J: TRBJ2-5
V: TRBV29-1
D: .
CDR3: CSGQVLGTQYF

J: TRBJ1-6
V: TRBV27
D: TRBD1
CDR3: CASSGTGIWDNSPLHF

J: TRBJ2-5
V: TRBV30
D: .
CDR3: CASDLQETQYF

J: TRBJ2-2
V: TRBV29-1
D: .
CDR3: CSVEGGTGELFF

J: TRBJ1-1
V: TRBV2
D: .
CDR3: CASSESPANTEAFF

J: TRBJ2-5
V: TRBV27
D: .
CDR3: CASGDWETQYF

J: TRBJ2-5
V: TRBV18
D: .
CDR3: CASSPDQETQYF

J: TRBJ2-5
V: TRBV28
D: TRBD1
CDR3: CASSWTGLGSTQYF

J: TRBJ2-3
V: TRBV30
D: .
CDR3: CAWSDWPQYF

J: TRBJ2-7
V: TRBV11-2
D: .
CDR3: CASSSNYWTNLSYEQYF

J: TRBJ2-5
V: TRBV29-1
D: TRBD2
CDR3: CSVDKTSGGDGETQYF

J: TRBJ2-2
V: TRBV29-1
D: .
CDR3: CSVDQGITGELFF

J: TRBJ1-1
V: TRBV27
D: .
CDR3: CASSRSPQGLDTEAFF

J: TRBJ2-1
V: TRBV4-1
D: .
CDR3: CASSQPYDEQFF

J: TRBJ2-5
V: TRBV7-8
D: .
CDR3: CASSSSVGSKETQYF

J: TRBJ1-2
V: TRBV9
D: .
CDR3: CASSTWGRGYRGYTF

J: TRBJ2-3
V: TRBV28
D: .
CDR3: CASSLADTQYF

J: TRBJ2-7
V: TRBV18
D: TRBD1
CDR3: CASSTSGQPYEQYF

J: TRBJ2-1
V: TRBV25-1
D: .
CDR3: CASSDASQQFF

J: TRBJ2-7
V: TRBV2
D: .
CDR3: CASSGGAYEQYF

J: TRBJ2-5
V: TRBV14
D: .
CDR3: CASSPDFETQYF

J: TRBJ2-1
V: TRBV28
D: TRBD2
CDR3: CASSPLTSGSPNEQFF

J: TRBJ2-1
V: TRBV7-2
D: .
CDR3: CASSPTGNVRNEQFF

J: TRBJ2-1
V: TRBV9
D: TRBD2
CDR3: CASSARWGGNEQFF

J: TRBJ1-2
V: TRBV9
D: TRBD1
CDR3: CASSASQDRGVGYGYTF

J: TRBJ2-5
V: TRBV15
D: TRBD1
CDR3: CATRTGGLETQYF

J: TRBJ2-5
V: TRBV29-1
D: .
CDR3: CSVEGPLQETQYF

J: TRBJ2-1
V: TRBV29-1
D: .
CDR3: CSVGASSNEQFF

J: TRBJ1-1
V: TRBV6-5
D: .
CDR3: CASSYSGSEGTEAFF

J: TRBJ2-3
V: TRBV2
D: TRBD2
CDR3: CASSEEPGGPDTQYF

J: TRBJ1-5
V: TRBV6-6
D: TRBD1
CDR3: CASSWANRGSNQPQHF

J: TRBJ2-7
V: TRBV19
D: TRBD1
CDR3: CASSIRDSNSYEQYF

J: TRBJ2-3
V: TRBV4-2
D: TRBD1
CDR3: CASSQGTGDTDTQYF

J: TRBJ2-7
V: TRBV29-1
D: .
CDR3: CSVGETVSSYEQYF

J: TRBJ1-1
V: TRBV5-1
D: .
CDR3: CASSLTGGSTEAFF

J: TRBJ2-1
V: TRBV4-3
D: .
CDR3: CASSQALLSSNYNEQFF

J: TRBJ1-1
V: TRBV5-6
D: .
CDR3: CASSLGTGTVEAFF

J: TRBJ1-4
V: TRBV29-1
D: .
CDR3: CSATSGEKLFF